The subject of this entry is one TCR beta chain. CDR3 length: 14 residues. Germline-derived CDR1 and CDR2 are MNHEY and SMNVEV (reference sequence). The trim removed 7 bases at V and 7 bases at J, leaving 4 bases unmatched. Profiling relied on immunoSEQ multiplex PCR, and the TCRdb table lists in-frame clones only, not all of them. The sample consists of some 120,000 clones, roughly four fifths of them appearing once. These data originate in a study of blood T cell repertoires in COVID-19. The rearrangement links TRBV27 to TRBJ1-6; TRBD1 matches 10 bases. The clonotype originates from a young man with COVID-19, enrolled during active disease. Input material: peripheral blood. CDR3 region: CASTLGQGNSPLHF. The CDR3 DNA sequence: TGTGCCAGCACCCTGGGACAGGGGAATTCACCCCTCCACTTT.